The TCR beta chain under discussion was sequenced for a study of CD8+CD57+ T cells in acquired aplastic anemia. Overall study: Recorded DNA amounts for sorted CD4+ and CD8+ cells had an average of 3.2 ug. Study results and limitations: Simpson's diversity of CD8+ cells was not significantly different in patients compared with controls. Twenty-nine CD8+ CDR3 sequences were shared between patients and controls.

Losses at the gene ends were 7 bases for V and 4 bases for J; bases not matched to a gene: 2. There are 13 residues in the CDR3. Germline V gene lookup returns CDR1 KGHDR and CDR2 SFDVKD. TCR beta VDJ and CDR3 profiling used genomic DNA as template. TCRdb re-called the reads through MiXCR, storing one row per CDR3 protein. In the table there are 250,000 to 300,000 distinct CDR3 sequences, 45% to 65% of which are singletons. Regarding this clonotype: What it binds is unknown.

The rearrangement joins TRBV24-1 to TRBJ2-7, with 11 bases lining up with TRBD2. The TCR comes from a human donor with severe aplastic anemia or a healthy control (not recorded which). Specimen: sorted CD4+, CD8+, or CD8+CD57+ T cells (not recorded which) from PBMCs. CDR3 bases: TGTGCCACCAGGACTAGCGGGGATTACGAGCAGTACTTC. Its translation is CATRTSGDYEQYF.